This entry lists 26 T cell receptor beta chains sequenced from one sample in a study of blood T cell repertoires in COVID-19. TCRdb's table, derived via immunoSEQ multiplex PCR, lists solely in-frame clones and lacks some. The sample has about 190,000 clones, under 90% seen once. Specimen: peripheral blood. These receptors all stem from a middle-aged man with acute or convalescent COVID-19.

The V gene is TRBV28, the J gene TRBJ2-6; 12 nucleotides match TRBD1. CDR3 length: 20 residues. After removal of 3 bases from V and 0 bases from J, the junction contained 9 bases not matched to a gene. Germline V gene lookup returns CDR1 MDHEN and CDR2 SYDVKM. The CDR3 region is CASSFNSPGQGASGANVLTF. Here the CDR3 DNA reads TGTGCCAGCAGTTTCAACTCACCGGGACAGGGGGCCTCTGGGGCCAACGTCCTGACTTTC.

The rearrangement links TRBV7-3 to TRBJ2-3; 10 nucleotides match TRBD2. CDR1 is SGHTA and CDR2 is FQGTGA in the germline V gene. This CDR3 has 16 residues. The trim removed 5 bases at V and 5 bases at J, leaving 10 bases unmatched. CDR3 protein: CASSPYQRGGIDTQYF. For the CDR3, the DNA is TGTGCCAGCAGCCCCTATCAGCGGGGGGGTATAGATACGCAGTATTTT.

This sequence joins TRBV5-1 and TRBJ2-3; no clear D. The length of the CDR3 is 13 residues. The V end was cut by 0 bases, the J end by 3 bases, with 5 bases between. CDR1 is SGHRS, CDR2 YFSETQ, per germline. CDR3 residues: CASSLGRTDTQYF. CDR3 coding DNA: TGCGCCAGCAGCTTGGGGCGGACAGATACGCAGTATTTT.

The CDR3 coding sequence is TGTGCCAGCAGACGGACAGTCGGTTACAATCAGCCCCAGCATTTT. It encodes CASRRTVGYNQPQHF. The genes are TRBV5-5 and TRBJ1-5; maybe TRBD1 (6 bases). The CDR3 has 15 amino acids. V lost 5 bases to trimming and J lost 3 bases, with 15 bases between them. Per germline, CDR1 SGHKS and CDR2 YYEKEE (reference sequence). Combining the CDR3 with reference TRBV5-5 and TRBJ1-5 gives the whole variable domain DAGVTQSPTHLIKTRGQQVTLRCSPISGHKSVSWYQQVLGQGPQFIFQYYEKEERGRGNFPDRFSARQFPNYSSELNVNALLLGDSALYLCASRRTVGYNQPQHFGDGTRLSIL.

CDR3 protein: CASSSGGDTEAFF. For the CDR3, the DNA is TGTGCCAGCAGCTCCGGTGGAGACACTGAAGCTTTCTTT. The V call is TRBV5-4, the J call TRBJ1-1; D is undetermined. V was trimmed by 3 bases and J by 3 bases, leaving 9 bases between them. Per the germline V gene, CDR1 is SGHNT and CDR2 is YYREEE (reference sequence). The CDR3 runs 13 residues.

The chain combines TRBV9 with TRBJ2-1; D may be TRBD2 (7 bases). Trimming left V 3 bases short and J 9 bases short, with 10 bases between. This CDR3 has 12 amino acids. CDR1 is SGDLS and CDR2 is YYNGEE in the germline V gene. CDR3 sequence: CASSGRGAEQFF. The CDR3 DNA reads TGTGCCAGCAGCGGCCGGGGGGCTGAGCAGTTCTTC.

This clone was found a few times. This chain joins TRBV4-2 and TRBJ2-1; D gene ambiguous. Germline-derived CDR1 and CDR2 are LGHNA and YNFKEQ. The ends were cut back, 5 bases at V and 10 bases at J, with 15 bases in the middle. This CDR3 has 13 amino acids. The CDR3 nucleotides read TGTGCCAGCAGCTCCCGCAAAGCTTGGGAGCAGTTCTTC. Translating it yields CASSSRKAWEQFF.

The chain is built from TRBV5-4 and TRBJ1-1; 9 bases are a match to TRBD1. The CDR3 spans 14 residues. The J segment lost 5 bases and the V segment lost 4 bases, leaving 6 bases of the junction unmatched. The germline V gene encodes CDR1 SGHNT and CDR2 YYREEE (reference sequence). CDR3 sequence: CASSNRQGGTEAFF. CDR3 in DNA: TGTGCCAGCAGCAACCGACAGGGGGGAACTGAAGCTTTCTTT.

This clone was observed a single time. This chain joins TRBV5-4 and TRBJ1-4; TRBD1 agrees at 9 bases. After removal of 4 bases from V and 6 bases from J, the junction contained 4 bases not matched to a gene. Germline CDR1 reads SGHNT; CDR2 reads YYREEE (reference sequence). The CDR3 totals 14 residues. This chain's CDR3 is CASSGGTGYEKLFF. DNA for the CDR3: TGTGCCAGCAGCGGCGGGACAGGGTATGAAAAACTGTTTTTT.

V and J are TRBV6-5 and TRBJ1-2, with D perhaps matching TRBD1 (6 bases). CDR3 length equals 13 residues. The V gene's germline CDR1 is MNHEY and CDR2 SVGAGI. The V gene lost 6 bases and the J gene lost 4 bases, with 12 bases spanning the gap. CDR3 sequence (DNA): TGTGCCAGCAGACTAACAGGGTTCTATGGCTACACCTTC. Translating it yields CASRLTGFYGYTF.

The rearrangement joins TRBV5-1 to TRBJ2-3; 8 bases map to TRBD2. Germline V gene sequence: CDR1 SGHRS, CDR2 YFSETQ. This CDR3 has 15 residues. The ends lost 4 bases at V and 5 bases at J; junction bases unmatched: 9. The CDR3 here is CASSLGRGARDTQYF. The DNA of the CDR3 is TGCGCCAGCAGCCTAGGGCGGGGGGCGCGAGATACGCAGTATTTT.

The chain links TRBV19 to TRBJ1-6; tentative D call: TRBD1 (5 bases). This CDR3 spans 17 amino acids. Looked up from germline, CDR1 is LNHDA and CDR2 is SQIVND (reference sequence). Trimming cost V 3 bases and J 7 bases, with 19 bases left between them. The CDR3 coding sequence is TGTGCCAGTAGTATTTTTTCTAGGGGAAATCGGAATTCACCCCTCCACTTT. Translation: CASSIFSRGNRNSPLHF.

The rearrangement joins TRBV7-2 to TRBJ2-3; TRBD2 matches at 12 bases. Germline V lookup: CDR1 SGHTA, CDR2 FQGNSA. The CDR3 has 14 residues. V lost 5 bases to trimming and J lost 4 bases; unmatched junction nucleotides: 1. This chain's CDR3 is CASSGLAGSDTQYF. CDR3 DNA sequence: TGTGCCAGCAGCGGACTAGCGGGGTCAGATACGCAGTATTTT.

The V gene is TRBV27, the J gene TRBJ2-1; 9 bases match TRBD2. In germline, CDR1 is MNHEY, CDR2 SMNVEV (reference sequence). This CDR3 contains 18 residues. Germline trimming cut 5 bases from V and 7 bases from J; bases unmatched to any gene: 18. DNA for the CDR3: TGTGCCAGCAGTCCTTATAGGGGAGGGGCGGGGGGGGCTAATGAGCAGTTCTTC. Residues: CASSPYRGGAGGANEQFF.

The chain couples TRBV7-3 to TRBJ2-3, with D possibly being TRBD1 (6 bases). There are 13 residues in the CDR3. Trimming shortened V by 3 bases and J by 2 bases, and 6 bases separated the two germline ends. Germline values: CDR1 SGHTA, CDR2 FQGTGA. The CDR3 is CASSLGHTDTQYF. CDR3 in DNA: TGTGCCAGCAGCTTGGGACACACAGATACGCAGTATTTT.

V is TRBV9 and J is TRBJ2-2; possibly TRBD2 for D (7 bases). V was trimmed by 3 bases and J by 9 bases, leaving 12 bases between them. Germline-derived CDR1 and CDR2 are SGDLS and YYNGEE. This CDR3 spans 13 amino acids. CDR3 DNA: TGTGCCAGCAGCGCCGGGGGGACATGGGAGCTGTTTTTT. This encodes CASSAGGTWELFF.

The chain carries TRBV12-3 or TRBV12-4 and TRBJ2-7, with D unclear. The CDR3 spans 13 residues. Between the trimmed V and J ends, which lost 5 bases and 3 bases, there was a span of 11 bases. Written as DNA, the CDR3 is TGTGCCAGCAGTCCCCCGACGGGCTACGAGCAGTACTTC. Translated: CASSPPTGYEQYF.

This clone was seen only a few times. The V gene is TRBV30, the J gene TRBJ1-5; D is unclear. Between the trimmed V and J ends, which lost 1 base and 1 base, there was a span of 5 bases. Germline CDR1 reads GTSNPN; CDR2 reads SVGIG (reference sequence). This CDR3 region has 13 residues. Here the CDR3 reads CAWSGGSNQPQHF. CDR3 bases: TGTGCCTGGAGTGGAGGGAGCAATCAGCCCCAGCATTTT.

The chain links TRBV30 to TRBJ1-2, with D possibly matching TRBD1 (6 bases). Germline CDR1 GTSNPN, CDR2 SVGIG (reference sequence). V shed 3 bases and J shed 8 bases, with 16 bases lying between them. The CDR3 runs 13 residues. The CDR3 DNA reads as TGTGCCTGGAGAATAGGAGGGGGGGGAGGCTACACCTTC. Protein sequence: CAWRIGGGGGYTF.

This clone was recorded a few times. The chain couples TRBV2 to TRBJ1-1, with 8 bases that match TRBD1. Per germline, CDR1 SNHLY and CDR2 FYNNEI. This CDR3 is built from 16 residues. V lost 0 bases, J lost 4 bases, and 7 bases stayed unmatched. The CDR3, as DNA: TGTGCCAGCAGTGAAGCGGCAGGGGGCGCGGGCACTGAAGCTTTCTTT. Its protein product is CASSEAAGGAGTEAFF.

This clone was detected only once. The chain joins TRBV12-3 or TRBV12-4 to TRBJ1-2, with TRBD1 matching 11 bases. Trimming removed 2 bases from V and 13 bases from J; junction bases left unmatched: 3. This CDR3 contains 12 residues. The CDR3 protein is CASSLKGTGGTF. The CDR3, as DNA: TGTGCCAGCAGTTTAAAGGGGACAGGGGGCACCTTC.

This rearrangement joins TRBV7-9 to TRBJ2-1, with 11 bases identical to TRBD2. The CDR3 is made up of 17 amino acids. Losses at the gene ends were 1 base for V and 7 bases for J; bases not matched to a gene: 9. Germline loops: CDR1 SEHNR, CDR2 FQNEAQ (reference sequence). In nucleotides, the CDR3 is TGTGCCAGCAGCTTAGGACTAGCGGGGCGAAAATGGAATGAGCAGTTCTTC. It translates to CASSLGLAGRKWNEQFF.

This CDR3 reads CASSYRLEITGELFF. The CDR3 DNA reads as TGTGCCAGCAGTTACAGATTAGAGATCACCGGGGAGCTGTTTTTT. This chain uses TRBV6-5 with TRBJ2-2; D is uncertain. From germline, CDR1 is MNHEY and CDR2 SVGAGI. CDR3 size: 15 residues. V lost 2 bases to trimming and J lost 4 bases, with 11 bases between them.

V usage is TRBV25-1 and J usage is TRBJ2-1, with 9 bases matching TRBD2. The length of the CDR3 is 15 residues. Germline lookup yields CDR1 MGHDK and CDR2 SYGVNS. V shed 8 bases and J 6 bases; nucleotides not matched to a gene: 11. CDR3 nucleotides: TGTGCCAGCGGGACGGAGCGGGGGGTAAGCAATGAGCAGTTCTTC. It encodes CASGTERGVSNEQFF.

This chain connects TRBV4-3 to TRBJ2-7; no clear D gene. Trimming stripped 0 bases from V and 4 bases from J, with 10 bases between. Germline CDR1 is LGHNA and CDR2 is YSLEER. The CDR3 has 14 amino acids. CDR3 loop: CASSQDRGRYEQYF. As DNA, the CDR3 is TGCGCCAGCAGCCAAGATCGTGGTCGGTACGAGCAGTACTTC.

The chain is built from TRBV20-1 and TRBJ2-5; 8 positions agree with TRBD2. CDR1 and CDR2 (germline): DFQATT, SNEGSKA (reference sequence). V trimming: 3 bases; J trimming: 3 bases; junction bases outside the gene matches: 6. CDR3 length equals 14 residues. CDR3 DNA sequence: TGCAGTGCTAGTAACCGGCGGGGGGAAGAGACCCAGTACTTC. It specifies CSASNRRGEETQYF.